This T cell receptor beta chain appears in the sequencing data of a study of shared clonotypes between healthy human individuals. CDR3 length equals 16 residues. V dropped 0 bases and J dropped 3; count of bases not matched to a gene: 7. CDR1 is SGHDT, CDR2 YYEEEE, per germline. TCRdb keeps only in-frame clones here, not all; method: immunoSEQ multiplex PCR. The table lists hundreds of thousands of clones, less than 85% of them singletons. Donors had no recently reported acute infections or vaccinations and were HIV-negative. Sequencing used memory CD4+ T cells sorted from blood. Subset specified: CD45RA-negative fraction. The chain carries TRBV5-6 and TRBJ2-7; 9 bases are shared with TRBD1. The sequence came from a woman in her 30s in good health. CDR3 sequence reads: CASSLASGTGLYEQYF. CDR3 bases: TGTGCCAGCAGCTTGGCCTCCGGGACAGGGCTCTACGAGCAGTACTTC. The full variable domain, with the rest looked up from reference TRBV5-6 and TRBJ2-7, is DAGVTQSPTHLIKTRGQQVTLRCSPKSGHDTVSWYQQALGQGPQFIFQYYEEEERQRGNFPDRFSGHQFPNYSSELNVNALLLGDSALYLCASSLASGTGLYEQYFGPGTRLTVT.